This T cell receptor (beta chain) was identified in a study of T cells in women clearing cervical HPV infection. Study overall: Donors had HPV16-related CIN3 or worse; 2 had invasive cancer. Controls were women whose single incident HPV16 infection cleared within 12 months without precancer or cancer. Study results and caveats: CIN3+ cases had significantly higher TCR repertoire richness than controls, but evenness did not differ.

Average input was around 1,100 ng genomic DNA for immunoSEQ TCR beta CDR3 amplification. Profiled with immunoSEQ multiplex PCR; TCRdb holds only in-frame clones, not every one. Here the sample table reports about 41,000 clones. Concerning this clone itself: The target antigen is unknown. The read stops 3 residues short of the end of the CDR3; the missing end is completed from the germline J gene.

The V and J ends lost 4 bases and 5 bases, in that order; junction bases with no gene match: 3. Germline-derived CDR1 and CDR2 are SGHRS and YFSETQ. The CDR3 consists of 14 residues. The source material was blood buffy coat. The chain uses TRBV5-1 and TRBJ2-5, with 12 bases matching TRBD1. The TCR originated in a woman between 18 and 70 years old with a cervical HPV16 infection that either progressed to CIN3+ or cleared (not recorded which). CDR3 sequence: CASSRDRGQETQYF. The CDR3 DNA, read in part, is TGCGCCAGCAGCAGGGACAGGGGGCAGGAGACC.